These 32 T cell receptor beta chains share one sample of origin, sequenced in a study of human T cells and chemical hapten exposure. Sample time point: pre-sensitization, week 0. The treatment is: therapeutic diphenylcyclopropenone sensitization with weekly scalp DPC. TCRdb redid the calling of the RACE reads with MiXCR, one entry per CDR3 protein. The sample holds tens of thousands of distinct CDR3 sequences, 9.4% seen once. Sequenced material: whole blood, taken in connection with sensitization to the hapten diphenylcyclopropenone (DPC). Receptors originate from a woman in her thirties or forties with alopecia areata. Some clones in this sample may be carry-over from other donors' samples.

This clonotype was seen repeatedly, ten times or more. V gene TRBV11-2 combines with J gene TRBJ2-2; D is unclear. Between the trimmed V and J ends, which lost 4 bases and 4 bases, there was a span of 19 bases. This CDR3 is built from 17 residues. CDR1 and CDR2 (germline): SGHAT, FQNNGV. This CDR3 reads CASSSLKSARVTGELFF. In DNA, the CDR3 is TGTGCCAGCAGCTCTCTTAAATCAGCTAGGGTCACCGGGGAGCTGTTTTTT.

This rearrangement joins TRBV6-2 or TRBV6-3 to TRBJ1-6; no clear D gene. Between the trimmed V and J ends, which lost 0 bases and 10 bases, there was a span of 10 bases. Germline V gives CDR1 MNHEY, CDR2 SVGEGT. This CDR3 spans 14 amino acids. CDR3 DNA: TGTGCCAGCAGTTACTCAGGCGGTCTCTCACCCCTCCACTTT. Translating it yields CASSYSGGLSPLHF.

This clonotype was seen at least ten times. This rearrangement joins TRBV12-3 or TRBV12-4 to TRBJ1-4; D gene unclear. CDR3 length equals 13 residues. V gave up 6 bases and J gave up 8 bases, with 13 bases separating them. DNA of the CDR3: TGTGCCAGCAGCCCGGACGGGAGAGAAAAACTGTTTTTT. Residues: CASSPDGREKLFF.

This clonotype was picked up many times. The chain combines TRBV12-3 or TRBV12-4 with TRBJ2-3; D not certain. This CDR3 has 14 amino acids. The V and J ends lost 1 base and 6 bases respectively, with 11 bases between them. The DNA for the CDR3 is TGTGCCAGCAGTTTAGGGTCAGCATCGGATACGCAGTATTTT. It specifies CASSLGSASDTQYF.

This clonotype has at least ten counts. The J gene is TRBJ1-1, the V gene TRBV30; D is possibly TRBD1 (6 bases). Trimming pared 3 bases from V and 2 bases from J, leaving 25 bases between. Germline assignment: CDR1 GTSNPN and CDR2 SVGIG (reference sequence). The CDR3 covers 18 residues. The CDR3 is CAWRRGGFTGTHNTEAFF. CDR3 coding DNA: TGTGCCTGGAGGAGAGGGGGGTTTACCGGGACCCACAACACTGAAGCTTTCTTT.

Many counts were recorded for this clonotype. The chain combines TRBV27 with TRBJ1-5, with 7 bases fitting TRBD1. J lost 4 bases, V lost 4 bases, and 7 bases had no gene match. Germline loops: CDR1 MNHEY, CDR2 SMNVEV (reference sequence). The CDR3 consists of 15 residues. CDR3 nucleotide sequence: TGTGCCAGCAGTTCCACAGGGGAAGGGAATCAGCCCCAGCATTTT. This encodes CASSSTGEGNQPQHF.

This clonotype was counted ten times or more. The genes are TRBV7-9 and TRBJ2-3; 7 nucleotides line up with TRBD1. The CDR3 has 18 amino acids. The trim removed 5 bases at V and 3 bases at J, leaving 17 bases unmatched. Germline-derived CDR1 and CDR2 are SEHNR and FQNEAQ (reference sequence). The CDR3 DNA reads as TGTGCCAGCAGCCCTCCAGAGTGGCGACAGGGAAGGACAGATACGCAGTATTTT. Its translation is CASSPPEWRQGRTDTQYF.

This clonotype was found many times. This chain links TRBV20-1 with TRBJ1-1; 8 bases map to TRBD1. The ends lost 3 bases at V and 1 base at J; junction bases unmatched: 1. Germline V gene data show CDR1 as DFQATT and CDR2 as SNEGSKA (reference sequence). CDR3 length: 13 amino acids. This CDR3 is CSARDRENTEAFF. The CDR3 coding sequence is TGCAGTGCTAGGGACAGGGAGAACACTGAAGCTTTCTTT.

The chain joins TRBV18 to TRBJ1-6, with TRBD1 as a possible D gene (6 bases). The germline CDR1 and CDR2 sequences are KGHSH and LQKENI. Trimming cost V 4 bases and J 10 bases, with 14 bases left between them. CDR3 length: 14 residues. CDR3 DNA sequence: TGTGCCAGCTCACGCGCAGGGGAAAGATCACCCCTCCACTTT. Its protein product is CASSRAGERSPLHF.

This clonotype was counted ten times or more. The chain couples TRBV18 to TRBJ1-6, with D hard to call. V shed 4 bases and J shed 5 bases, with 9 bases lying between them. This CDR3 has 14 residues. Germline loops: CDR1 KGHSH, CDR2 LQKENI. The CDR3 here is CASSQGADNSPLHF. The CDR3 nucleotides are TGTGCCAGCTCACAGGGCGCCGATAATTCACCCCTCCACTTT.

This clonotype appeared many times. The V call is TRBV6-5, the J call TRBJ1-2; TRBD1 is a possible D gene (5 bases). Trimming removed 6 bases from V and 6 bases from J, with 20 bases in between. The CDR3 has 15 residues. Germline V CDR1 and CDR2: MNHEY, SVGAGI. Written as DNA, the CDR3 is TGTGCCAGCAGGCGACCGGGACCGTCGCTGGATGGCTACACCTTC. Residues: CASRRPGPSLDGYTF.

This clonotype was observed a handful of times. The V call is TRBV6-6, the J call TRBJ1-1; D is undetermined. CDR3 length: 12 residues. V lost 8 bases, J lost 1 base, and 8 bases lay in between. CDR1 MNHNY and CDR2 SVGAGI come from the germline V gene (reference sequence). CDR3 sequence reads: CASQRQNTEAFF. The CDR3 bases are TGTGCCAGCCAAAGGCAGAACACTGAAGCTTTCTTT.

In this sample, this clonotype turned up once. This chain joins TRBV3-1 and TRBJ2-2; D is unclear. Germline V lookup: CDR1 LGHDT, CDR2 YNNKEL (reference sequence). This CDR3 spans 13 amino acids. Trimming left V 1 base short and J 6 bases short, with 6 bases between. The CDR3 coding sequence is TGTGCCAGCAGCCAAGTGATGGCCGGGGAGCTGTTTTTT. This translates into CASSQVMAGELFF. Full variable domain (remainder filled in from reference TRBV3-1 and TRBJ2-2): DTAVSQTPKYLVTQMGNDKSIKCEQNLGHDTMYWYKQDSKKFLKIMFSYNNKELIINETVPNRFSPKSPDKAHLNLHINSLELGDSAVYFCASSQVMAGELFFGEGSRLTVL.

This clonotype has a single count. The CDR3 bases are TGTGCCACCAGTGATTCTCGGACTAGCGGGACCCTCTACACCGGGGAGCTGTTTTTT. Translation gives CATSDSRTSGTLYTGELFF. The V call is TRBV24-1, the J call TRBJ2-2, with 12 bases that match TRBD2. CDR1 and CDR2 from the germline V gene are KGHDR and SFDVKD. CDR3 length equals 19 residues. With V trimmed by 2 bases and J by 3 bases, 9 bases remained unmatched.

V and J are TRBV6-1 and TRBJ2-1; 9 bases map to TRBD2. The CDR3 is made up of 15 amino acids. Germline trimming cut 8 bases from V and 3 bases from J; bases unmatched to any gene: 8. Germline values: CDR1 MNHNS, CDR2 SASEGT. CDR3 nucleotide sequence: TGTGCCAGCCATCGGGAGACTAGCGGCTACAATGAGCAGTTCTTC. This codes for CASHRETSGYNEQFF.

There are many counts of this clonotype. CDR3 loop: CASSQRSGLAGATDTQYF. The CDR3 nucleotides read TGTGCCAGCAGCCAAAGATCGGGACTAGCGGGGGCGACAGATACGCAGTATTTT. The chain carries TRBV4-2 and TRBJ2-3; the match to TRBD2 covers 14 bases. Trimming removed 2 bases from V and 3 bases from J; junction bases left unmatched: 7. Germline V gene lookup returns CDR1 LGHNA and CDR2 YNFKEQ. The CDR3 is 18 residues long.

This clonotype was detected ten times or more. This rearrangement joins TRBV3-1 to TRBJ2-7, with TRBD2 as a possible D gene (6 bases). This CDR3 region has 14 residues. Trimming took 6 bases from V and 3 from J, leaving 15 bases between them. The germline gives CDR1 LGHDT, CDR2 YNNKEL (reference sequence). Here the CDR3 reads CASSPRGSSYEQYF. For the CDR3, the DNA is TGTGCCAGCAGTCCCCGGGGGTCGAGCTACGAGCAGTACTTC.

At least ten counts were recorded for this clonotype. This rearrangement joins TRBV11-2 to TRBJ2-1; 12 nucleotides line up with TRBD1. The CDR3 is made up of 17 amino acids. Germline V gives CDR1 SGHAT, CDR2 FQNNGV. Trimming cost V 8 bases and J 5 bases; bases outside gene matches: 13. CDR3 nucleotide sequence: TGTGCCAGCCTTGCATTGGGCCGGGACAGGGGGCACAATGAGCAGTTCTTC. Its protein is CASLALGRDRGHNEQFF.

At least ten counts were recorded for this clonotype. The chain couples TRBV11-2 to TRBJ2-1; no reliable D call. With 1 base removed from V and 7 bases from J, the gap between germline ends came to 5 bases. This CDR3 comprises 12 residues. Per germline, CDR1 SGHAT and CDR2 FQNNGV. CDR3 amino acids: CASSLARNEQFF. For the CDR3, the DNA is TGTGCCAGCAGCTTAGCGCGGAATGAGCAGTTCTTC.

V is TRBV4-1 and J is TRBJ1-5; D not resolved. The CDR3 runs 14 residues. Per germline, CDR1 MGHRA and CDR2 YSYEKL. V was clipped by 0 bases and J by 7 bases, with 10 bases between them. CDR3: CASSQESPRQPQHF. The CDR3 nucleotides read TGCGCCAGCAGCCAAGAAAGCCCCCGGCAGCCCCAGCATTTT.

This clonotype was seen ten or more times. The chain carries TRBV29-1 and TRBJ2-5; D is perhaps TRBD1 (6 bases). The germline V gene has CDR1 SQVTM and CDR2 ANQGSEA. The CDR3 has 13 amino acids. The ends were cut back, 7 bases at V and 5 bases at J, with 17 bases in the middle. The CDR3 reads CSAQTGMSETQYF. The CDR3 DNA reads TGCAGCGCGCAAACAGGGATGTCTGAGACCCAGTACTTC. The full variable domain, its missing parts supplied by reference TRBV29-1 and TRBJ2-5, is SAVISQKPSRDICQRGTSLTIQCQVDSQVTMMFWYRQQPGQSLTLIATANQGSEATYESGFVIDKFPISRPNLTFSTLTVSNMSPEDSSIYLCSAQTGMSETQYFGPGTRLLVL.

This clonotype was observed a handful of times. This chain connects TRBV11-3 to TRBJ2-1; 8 bases are a match to TRBD1. Trimming cost V 1 base and J 10 bases; bases outside gene matches: 9. CDR1 is SGHNT and CDR2 is YENEEA in the germline V gene. This CDR3 is 15 amino acids long. In nucleotides, the CDR3 is TGTGCCAGCAGCTTAGGCTTGGACAGGGTTGAGGAGCAGTTCTTC. As protein: CASSLGLDRVEEQFF.

This sequence joins TRBV3-1 and TRBJ2-5, with D perhaps matching TRBD1 or TRBD2 (5 bases each). V dropped 10 bases and J dropped 0 bases, with 18 bases sitting between them. Germline V gene lookup returns CDR1 LGHDT and CDR2 YNNKEL (reference sequence). The CDR3 extends over 15 amino acids. CDR3 DNA sequence: TGTGCCATCGGGGACGTTTTCTCGTACCAAGAGACCCAGTACTTC. This gives the protein CAIGDVFSYQETQYF.

This clonotype was seen ten or more times. V is TRBV29-1 and J is TRBJ2-7; 12 nucleotides line up with TRBD1. Germline lookup yields CDR1 SQVTM and CDR2 ANQGSEA. The V gene end was trimmed by 7 bases and the J gene end by 7 bases; junction bases not matched to a gene: 5. The CDR3 covers 12 residues. This chain's CDR3 is CSAGTGGQEQYF. Written as DNA, the CDR3 is TGCAGCGCCGGGACAGGGGGCCAGGAGCAGTACTTC.

Concerning this clonotype itself: A much more abundant neighbour one base away suggests this may be a read error. This chain uses TRBV5-6 with TRBJ2-1; D is perhaps TRBD1 (6 bases). The CDR3 has 13 residues. Germline assignment: CDR1 SGHDT and CDR2 YYEEEE. The CDR3 DNA is TGTGCCAACAGCTTGTTCAGGGGCGATGAGCAGTTCTTC. Its translation is CANSLFRGDEQFF.

This clonotype was found a few times. The V and J genes are TRBV6-6 and TRBJ2-1; 12 bases are a match to TRBD2. Germline loops: CDR1 MNHNY, CDR2 SVGAGI (reference sequence). CDR3 size: 15 residues. With V trimmed by 2 bases and J by 6 bases, 2 bases remained unmatched. CDR3 protein: CASSYPSGGANEQFF. CDR3 DNA: TGTGCCAGCAGTTACCCTAGCGGGGGGGCCAATGAGCAGTTCTTC.

The J gene is TRBJ2-2, the V gene TRBV7-3; perhaps TRBD2 as D (6 bases). CDR1 is SGHTA, CDR2 FQGTGA, per germline. This CDR3 contains 15 residues. Trimming removed 6 bases at V and 0 bases at J, with 11 bases between. CDR3: CASRLGLTNTGELFF. CDR3 sequence (DNA): TGTGCCAGCAGACTGGGACTTACGAACACCGGGGAGCTGTTTTTT.

This clonotype has ten or more counts. The chain recombines TRBV7-9 with TRBJ1-1; D is ambiguous. Germline-derived CDR1 and CDR2 are SEHNR and FQNEAQ (reference sequence). CDR3 length: 12 residues. V lost 4 bases and J lost 3, with 6 bases in between. The CDR3 protein is CASSSADTEAFF. As DNA, the CDR3 is TGTGCCAGCAGCTCGGCGGACACTGAAGCTTTCTTT.

This clonotype appeared many times. The chain links TRBV5-1 to TRBJ2-7; D gene unclear. The germline V gene encodes CDR1 SGHRS and CDR2 YFSETQ. The CDR3 contains 14 residues. V gave up 2 bases and J gave up 6 bases, with 15 bases separating them. The CDR3 coding sequence is TGCGCCAGCAGCTTAAGCCCCGGGCCCATCGAGCAGTACTTC. This codes for CASSLSPGPIEQYF.

The chain uses TRBV6-5 and TRBJ2-2; TRBD2 agrees at 10 bases. Germline V gene data show CDR1 as MNHEY and CDR2 as SVGAGI. With 1 base clipped from V and 3 bases from J, the junction kept 8 bases outside the gene matches. This CDR3 spans 18 amino acids. The CDR3 loop reads CASSYYPSGGRDTGELFF. CDR3 DNA sequence: TGTGCCAGCAGTTACTATCCTAGCGGGGGCAGGGACACCGGGGAGCTGTTTTTT.

This clonotype was counted at least ten times. The V gene is TRBV24-1, the J gene TRBJ1-1; no clear D gene. The CDR3 spans 12 residues. Trimming took 5 bases from V and 10 from J, leaving 13 bases between them. Germline V gene data show CDR1 as KGHDR and CDR2 as SFDVKD. Here the CDR3 DNA reads TGTGCCACCAGTGGCAGGATAGGAGCAGCTTTCTTT. This translates into CATSGRIGAAFF.

This clonotype was seen repeatedly, ten times or more. The gene calls are TRBV4-2 and TRBJ2-6; D is possibly TRBD1 or TRBD2 (6 bases each). CDR3 length: 19 amino acids. Trimming took off 3 bases at V and 0 bases at J, with 18 bases between the two ends. The germline V gene encodes CDR1 LGHNA and CDR2 YNFKEQ. This CDR3 is CASSQTGTREFSGANVLTF. The DNA of the CDR3 is TGTGCCAGCAGCCAGACCGGGACACGGGAGTTCTCTGGGGCCAACGTCCTGACTTTC.